Following are 2 T cell receptor beta chains from one sample sequenced in a study of T cells in localized non-small cell lung cancer. Clones were read by immunoSEQ multiplex PCR, and TCRdb kept only the in-frame ones, dropping some. The table lists tens of thousands of clones, 75% to 85% of them singletons. The sequenced sample was PBMCs, obtained before any cancer treatment. These receptors came from a woman between 35 and 70 years old with stage II squamous cell lung carcinoma.

This chain uses TRBV6-5 with TRBJ2-7; 11 bases align to TRBD1. The germline V gene has CDR1 MNHEY and CDR2 SVGAGI. The ends lost 5 bases at V and 8 bases at J; junction bases unmatched: 8. The CDR3 is 14 amino acids. CDR3 residues: CASSHRTGGPQQYF. The CDR3 DNA sequence: TGTGCCAGCAGTCACCGGACAGGGGGCCCCCAGCAGTACTTC.

CDR3 DNA sequence: TGTGCCAGCAGCTCCAGTTTTACGGGAATCAGCAATCAGCCCCAGCATTTT. This sequence encodes CASSSSFTGISNQPQHF. V usage is TRBV7-8 and J usage is TRBJ1-5; no firm D call. The V and J ends lost 4 bases and 1 base respectively, with 17 bases between them. The CDR3 covers 17 residues. Per germline, CDR1 SGHVS and CDR2 FQNEAQ.